This is a list of T cell receptor beta chains from one sample in a study of shared clonotypes between healthy human individuals. The method was immunoSEQ multiplex PCR; TCRdb's version includes in-frame clones alone and lacks a portion of them. The data show around 2.5 million clones, with roughly 93% seen just once and 0.36% held by the top ten. Sequencing input: naive CD4+ T cells from PBMCs. These receptors were collected from a man younger than 35 in good health. Some clones in this sample may be carry-over from other donors' samples. Each CDR3 is given with its conserved first and last residue. A D gene is named only where the DNA matches it firmly. Only part of the rows carry a size: once, few, many, or a class if the clone is expanded.

CDR3 length	D gene	V gene	clone size	J gene	CDR3 protein	CDR3 DNA
14	-	TRBV6-1	once	TRBJ2-5	CASTRQGRDETQYF	TGTGCCAGCACTCGACAGGGGAGGGATGAGACCCAGTACTTC
12	-	TRBV5-1	-	TRBJ1-2	CARPPVFYGYTF	TGCGCCAGGCCACCAGTATTCTATGGCTACACCTTC
15	TRBD1	TRBV4-2	-	TRBJ1-5	CASSSTGEGNQPQHF	TGTGCCAGCAGCTCGACAGGGGAGGGGAATCAGCCCCAGCATTTT
16	-	TRBV9	-	TRBJ2-3	CASSDLGRGDTDTQYF	TGTGCCAGCAGCGACCTCGGTCGAGGGGATACAGATACGCAGTATTTT
16	TRBD2	TRBV5-1	-	TRBJ2-3	CASSFIVGGMADTQYF	TGCGCCAGCAGCTTTATTGTGGGAGGGATGGCAGATACGCAGTATTTT
13	TRBD1	TRBV7-9	-	TRBJ2-2	CASSRQGTGELFF	TGTGCCAGCAGCAGACAGGGGACCGGGGAGCTGTTTTTT
15	TRBD2	TRBV9	-	TRBJ2-1	CASSDGTNPYNEQFF	TGTGCCAGCAGCGACGGGACTAACCCCTACAATGAGCAGTTCTTC
13	-	TRBV4-3	-	TRBJ2-5	CASSLGPQETQYF	TGCGCCAGCAGCCTCGGACCACAAGAGACCCAGTACTTC
12	-	TRBV30	-	TRBJ1-4	CAWSVRVGKLFF	TGTGCCTGGAGTGTACGAGTCGGGAAACTGTTTTTT
13	-	TRBV11-2	-	TRBJ1-2	CASSLVRGSGYTF	TGTGCCAGCAGCTTAGTACGCGGTTCTGGCTACACCTTC
14	-	TRBV7-2	-	TRBJ2-3	CASRMTGGTDTQYF	TGTGCCAGCAGGATGACAGGTGGCACAGATACGCAGTATTTT
13	-	TRBV5-1	-	TRBJ2-5	CASSLRIQETQYF	TGCGCCAGCAGCTTAAGAATACAAGAGACCCAGTACTTC
16	TRBD2	TRBV4-3	-	TRBJ2-1	CASSDSGRARGNEQFF	TGCGCCAGCAGTGATAGCGGGAGGGCCCGTGGGAATGAGCAGTTCTTC
15	-	TRBV11-2	-	TRBJ2-5	CASSSDRLGGETQYF	TGTGCCAGCAGCTCCGACCGCCTGGGGGGAGAGACCCAGTACTTC
12	-	TRBV6-6	-	TRBJ2-5	CASSYSWETQYF	TGTGCCAGCAGTTACTCGTGGGAGACCCAGTACTTC
17	-	TRBV29-1	-	TRBJ1-2	CSASPRLQGLTPYGYTF	TGCAGCGCCTCTCCTCGCCTACAGGGACTAACCCCCTATGGCTACACCTTC
15	-	TRBV5-1	-	TRBJ1-1	CASRGEPSGNTEAFF	TGCGCCAGCAGGGGTGAGCCTTCGGGGAACACTGAAGCTTTCTTT
15	TRBD1	TRBV14	-	TRBJ1-4	CASSRPGQRGEKLFF	TGTGCCAGCAGCAGACCGGGACAGAGGGGGGAAAAACTGTTTTTT
13	TRBD2	TRBV30	-	TRBJ2-5	CAWTPGLQETQYF	TGTGCCTGGACTCCGGGACTACAAGAGACCCAGTACTTC
15	-	TRBV5-6	-	TRBJ2-3	CASSLDSRGADTQYF	TGTGCCAGCAGCTTAGACAGCAGGGGGGCAGATACGCAGTATTTT
11	-	TRBV29-1	-	TRBJ2-7	CSVERPEWQYF	TGCAGCGTTGAGCGTCCGGAATGGCAGTACTTC
16	-	TRBV29-1	-	TRBJ1-4	CSVQVGTAATNEKLFF	TGCAGCGTCCAAGTAGGGACGGCCGCAACTAATGAAAAACTGTTTTTT
14	-	TRBV5-1	-	TRBJ2-2	CASSLIGGTGELFF	TGCGCCAGCAGCCTAATTGGGGGCACCGGGGAGCTGTTTTTT
16	TRBD1	TRBV5-1	-	TRBJ2-5	CASSLAGTAVQETQYF	TGCGCCAGCAGCTTGGCCGGGACAGCCGTACAAGAGACCCAGTACTTC
15	TRBD1	TRBV5-4	-	TRBJ1-1	CASSYSGQGNTEAFF	TGTGCCAGCAGCTACTCGGGACAGGGGAACACTGAAGCTTTCTTT
16	-	TRBV13	-	TRBJ2-1	CASSFSDPSSYNEQFF	TGTGCCAGCAGCTTCTCGGACCCGAGCTCCTACAATGAGCAGTTCTTC
19	TRBD2	TRBV9	-	TRBJ2-3	CASSVDQLGTSGSGDTQYF	TGTGCCAGCAGCGTAGATCAGTTGGGGACTAGCGGGAGCGGGGATACGCAGTATTTT
16	-	TRBV7-2	-	TRBJ2-2	CASSLLGPRDPGELFF	TGTGCCAGCAGCTTACTTGGCCCCAGGGACCCCGGGGAGCTGTTTTTT
15	-	TRBV28	-	TRBJ1-1	CASTLTGLVGTEAFF	TGTGCCAGCACCTTGACGGGATTGGTGGGCACTGAAGCTTTCTTT
14	TRBD1	TRBV18	-	TRBJ1-1	CASSGQGANTEAFF	TGTGCCAGCTCAGGACAGGGGGCGAACACTGAAGCTTTCTTT
16	TRBD1	TRBV5-1	-	TRBJ2-3	CASSLGQGARTDTQYF	TGCGCCAGCAGCTTGGGACAGGGGGCGCGGACAGATACGCAGTATTTT
15	-	TRBV10-3	-	TRBJ2-3	CAISEVGTSTDTQYF	TGTGCCATCAGTGAGGTTGGGACTAGCACAGATACGCAGTATTTT
15	-	TRBV5-6	once	TRBJ1-3	CASSSIRRLWRTIYF	TGTGCCAGCAGCTCCATACGACGGTTGTGGAGGACCATATATTTT
14	-	TRBV29-1	-	TRBJ2-1	CSVRQISSYNEQFF	TGCAGCGTAAGGCAGATCTCCTCGTACAATGAGCAGTTCTTC
13	-	TRBV4-2	-	TRBJ2-2	CASSQDWTGELFF	TGTGCCAGCAGCCAAGACTGGACCGGGGAGCTGTTTTTT
15	-	TRBV2	once	TRBJ1-4	CASRREGQANEKLFF	TGTGCCAGCAGGCGGGAGGGCCAGGCTAATGAAAAACTGTTTTTT
14	-	TRBV10-3	-	TRBJ1-3	CATENGRAGNTIYF	TGTGCCACCGAAAACGGCAGGGCTGGAAACACCATATATTTT
14	-	TRBV5-1	-	TRBJ2-1	CASSSRDRGVEQFF	TGCGCCAGCAGCTCAAGGGATAGGGGGGTCGAGCAGTTCTTC
15	-	TRBV5-1	-	TRBJ2-1	CASSATTDTYNEQFF	TGCGCCAGCAGCGCGACTACCGATACCTACAATGAGCAGTTCTTC
17	-	TRBV9	-	TRBJ2-2	CASSGQMGGTQGGELFF	TGTGCCAGCAGCGGACAGATGGGCGGGACACAGGGCGGGGAGCTGTTTTTT
14	TRBD1	TRBV28	-	TRBJ1-3	CASSRGGQGNTIYF	TGTGCCAGCAGTAGGGGGGGACAGGGAAACACCATATATTTT
16	-	TRBV5-4	-	TRBJ2-6	CASSSPSRAGANVLTF	TGTGCCAGCAGCTCCCCCTCTAGGGCTGGGGCCAACGTCCTGACTTTC
16	-	TRBV6-5	-	TRBJ2-1	CASSYSPTYSYNEQFF	TGTGCCAGCAGTTATTCTCCCACATACTCCTACAATGAGCAGTTCTTC
16	TRBD1	TRBV5-1	-	TRBJ1-3	CASSLEGTGRGNTIYF	TGCGCCAGCAGCTTGGAAGGGACAGGGAGAGGCAACACCATATATTTT
15	-	TRBV6-6	-	TRBJ1-1	CASTSGRRLNTEAFF	TGTGCCAGCACTAGCGGTCGACGGCTGAACACTGAAGCTTTCTTT
15	-	TRBV5-4	-	TRBJ1-6	CASSRSRDFGSPLHF	TGTGCCAGCAGCCGAAGCAGGGATTTCGGGTCACCCCTCCACTTT
14	-	TRBV19	-	TRBJ2-4	CASSIVFGENIQYF	TGTGCCAGTAGTATAGTCTTTGGGGAAAACATTCAGTACTTC
14	-	TRBV5-8	-	TRBJ1-5	CASSFHYSNQPQHF	TGTGCCAGCAGCTTTCACTATAGCAATCAGCCCCAGCATTTT
15	-	TRBV7-2	-	TRBJ1-1	CASSLGVGRGTEAFF	TGTGCCAGCAGCTTAGGAGTGGGGCGGGGAACTGAAGCTTTCTTT
14	-	TRBV5-1	-	TRBJ2-3	CASSFRSSTDTQYF	TGCGCCAGCAGCTTTAGGTCCAGCACAGATACGCAGTATTTT
11	-	TRBV10-1	-	TRBJ2-3	CASSEEDTQYF	TGCGCCAGCAGTGAAGAAGATACGCAGTATTTT